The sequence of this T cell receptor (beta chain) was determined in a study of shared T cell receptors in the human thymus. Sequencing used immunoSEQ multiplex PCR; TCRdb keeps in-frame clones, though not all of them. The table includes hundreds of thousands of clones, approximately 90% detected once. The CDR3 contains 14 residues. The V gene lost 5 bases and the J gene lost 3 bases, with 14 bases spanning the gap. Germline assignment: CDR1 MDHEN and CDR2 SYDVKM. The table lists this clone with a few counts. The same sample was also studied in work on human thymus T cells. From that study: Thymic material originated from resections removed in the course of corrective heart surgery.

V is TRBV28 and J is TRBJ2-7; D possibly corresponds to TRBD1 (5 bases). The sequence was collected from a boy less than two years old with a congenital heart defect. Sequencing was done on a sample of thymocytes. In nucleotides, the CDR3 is TGTGCCAGCAGTACCCCAAGACAGTACTACGAGCAGTACTTC. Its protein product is CASSTPRQYYEQYF.